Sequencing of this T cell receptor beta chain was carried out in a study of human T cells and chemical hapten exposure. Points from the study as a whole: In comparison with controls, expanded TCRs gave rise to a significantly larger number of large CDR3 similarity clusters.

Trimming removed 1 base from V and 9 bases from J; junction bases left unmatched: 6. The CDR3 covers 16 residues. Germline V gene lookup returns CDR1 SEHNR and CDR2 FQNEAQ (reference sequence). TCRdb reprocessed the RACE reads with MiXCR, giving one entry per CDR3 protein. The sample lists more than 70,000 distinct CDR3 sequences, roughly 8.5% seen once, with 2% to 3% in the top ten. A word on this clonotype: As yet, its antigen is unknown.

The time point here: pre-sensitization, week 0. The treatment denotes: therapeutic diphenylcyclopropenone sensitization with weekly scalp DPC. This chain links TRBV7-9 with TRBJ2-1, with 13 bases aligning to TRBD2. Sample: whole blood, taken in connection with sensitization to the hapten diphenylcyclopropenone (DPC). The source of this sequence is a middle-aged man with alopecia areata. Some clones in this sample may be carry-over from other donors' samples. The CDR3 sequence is CASSLEGGLAGSEQFF. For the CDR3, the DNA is TGTGCCAGCAGCTTAGAGGGGGGACTAGCGGGGAGTGAGCAGTTCTTC.